A single sample is the source of the 26 T cell receptor beta chains below, sequenced in a study of response to subunit inactivated influenza vaccine listed by TCRdb under 2018. Libraries were made using RT-PCR. Data came from an Illumina HiSeq 2500. TCRdb took the public reads, trimmed them with fastp at Q25, ran MiXCR for clone calling and kept in-frame beta chains. Records with the same CDR3 protein are collapsed into one entry carrying the most frequent genes and DNA. This sample lists about 540,000 distinct CDR3 sequences; 14% were detected once. The ten largest clonotypes hold over 8.5% of the sample. Sequencing used PBMCs from blood, obtained 11 to 12 days after vaccination. These receptors were taken from a middle-aged man who received an inactivated influenza vaccine. Donor details come from another sample of the same person, matched by shared clones.

The V call is TRBV18, the J call TRBJ2-7; tentatively, D is TRBD1 or TRBD2 (6 bases each). Trimming took 1 base from V and 2 from J, leaving 12 bases between them. Germline lookup yields CDR1 KGHSH and CDR2 LQKENI. The CDR3 length is 15 residues. CDR3 DNA: TGTGCCAGCTCACCACGTCCCGGGGGCACCTACGAGCAGTACTTC. Translated: CASSPRPGGTYEQYF.

This rearrangement joins TRBV12-3 or TRBV12-4 to TRBJ1-6; TRBD1 might be the D (6 bases). The CDR3 spans 15 residues. With 4 bases removed from V and 7 bases from J, the gap between germline ends came to 14 bases. CDR3: CASSSLTRGNSPLHF. The CDR3 DNA reads as TGTGCCAGCAGTTCCCTCACAAGGGGGAATTCACCCCTCCACTTT.

The gene calls are TRBV10-3 and TRBJ2-2; D may match TRBD1 or TRBD2 (5 bases each). From germline, CDR1 is ENHRY and CDR2 SYGVKD. Deletions cut 7 bases from V and 7 bases from J, with 19 bases between. The CDR3 runs to 15 residues. This CDR3 is CAIKETRGVGGELFF. The CDR3 DNA follows: TGTGCCATCAAAGAGACCCGGGGCGTAGGCGGGGAGCTGTTTTTT.

This clonotype showed up just a few times. The rearrangement links TRBV3-1 to TRBJ1-1; no firm D call. V lost 4 bases and J 1 base, leaving 10 bases between the germline ends. Germline V gene data show CDR1 as LGHDT and CDR2 as YNNKEL (reference sequence). The CDR3 totals 14 residues. The CDR3, as DNA: TGTGCCAGCAGCCGAGTCGAGGGGAACACTGAAGCTTTCTTT. This codes for CASSRVEGNTEAFF.

Only a few counts were recorded for this clonotype. The rearrangement uses TRBV12-3 or TRBV12-4 and TRBJ1-3, with a tentative D call TRBD1 (6 bases). V shed 2 bases and J shed 2 bases, with 13 bases lying between them. CDR3 size: 16 residues. CDR3 protein: CASSLIDRLTGNTIYF. Written as DNA, the CDR3 is TGTGCCAGCAGTTTAATCGACAGGTTGACTGGAAACACCATATATTTT.

This clonotype was recorded at least ten times. Here the CDR3 reads CASARFSGGTKYEQYF. The CDR3 bases are TGTGCCAGCGCTAGGTTCTCTGGCGGGACAAAGTACGAGCAGTACTTC. This chain joins TRBV11-2 and TRBJ2-7; D possibly uses TRBD1 or TRBD2 (6 bases each). In germline, CDR1 is SGHAT, CDR2 FQNNGV. V was clipped by 8 bases and J by 4 bases, with 24 bases between them. This CDR3 comprises 16 residues. The entire variable domain, with the rest obtained from reference TRBV11-2 and TRBJ2-7, is as follows: EAGVAQSPRYKIIEKRQSVAFWCNPISGHATLYWYQQILGQGPKLLIQFQNNGVVDDSQLPKDRFSAERLKGVDSTLKIQPAKLEDSAVYLCASARFSGGTKYEQYFGPGTRLTVT.

This clonotype was counted only a few times. V usage is TRBV7-9 and J usage is TRBJ2-7, with unresolved D. V dropped 5 bases and J dropped 2 bases, with 16 bases sitting between them. CDR3 size: 15 residues. CDR1 is SEHNR, CDR2 FQNEAQ, per germline (reference sequence). CDR3 nucleotides: TGTGCCAGCAGCCCCCCCGACCTAGTTCCCTACGAGCAGTACTTC. Translating gives CASSPPDLVPYEQYF.

This clonotype came up many times. The chain recombines TRBV24-1 with TRBJ2-1; 8 nucleotides align to TRBD1. J gave up 3 bases and V 5 bases, and 8 bases lay outside the gene matches. This CDR3 region has 16 residues. Germline V CDR1 and CDR2: KGHDR, SFDVKD. The chain's CDR3 is CATSGLQGANYNEQFF. The CDR3 region has the DNA TGTGCCACCAGTGGACTCCAGGGGGCTAACTACAATGAGCAGTTCTTC.

The V gene is TRBV28, the J gene TRBJ2-3; 8 positions match TRBD2. The CDR3 has 15 amino acids. Germline assignment: CDR1 MDHEN and CDR2 SYDVKM. The trim removed 3 bases at V and 5 bases at J, leaving 7 bases unmatched. The CDR3 DNA sequence: TGTGCCAGCAGTTTTCTGTCTAGCGGGTTAGATACGCAGTATTTT. Protein: CASSFLSSGLDTQYF.

This sequence joins TRBV9 and TRBJ2-2, with 8 bases aligning to TRBD2. V lost 3 bases and J lost 4; bases outside the gene matches: 5. The CDR3 is made up of 15 amino acids. Looked up from germline, CDR1 is SGDLS and CDR2 is YYNGEE. For the CDR3, the DNA is TGTGCCAGCAGCGCTTTGACTAGCGTCACCGGGGAGCTGTTTTTT. It is translated as CASSALTSVTGELFF.

The chain joins TRBV5-6 to TRBJ2-3, with 10 positions matching TRBD2. Germline lookup yields CDR1 SGHDT and CDR2 YYEEEE. J lost 6 bases, V lost 1 base, and 5 bases had no gene match. The CDR3 covers 15 residues. The DNA of the CDR3 is TGTGCCAGCAGCTTGCCAGCGGGAGGGGCGGATACGCAGTATTTT. Protein sequence: CASSLPAGGADTQYF.

The chain links TRBV7-6 to TRBJ2-1; 10 positions match TRBD1. V dropped 4 bases and J dropped 2; count of bases not matched to a gene: 8. The CDR3 has 17 residues. CDR1 and CDR2 (germline): SGHVS, FNYEAQ. In DNA form, the CDR3 reads TGTGCCAGCAGCTCCAATCCGGGACAGGGGACCTACAATGAGCAGTTCTTC. It codes for CASSSNPGQGTYNEQFF. The full variable domain, its missing parts supplied by reference TRBV7-6 and TRBJ2-1, is GAGVSQSPRYKVTKRGQDVALRCDPISGHVSLYWYRQALGQGPEFLTYFNYEAQQDKSGLPNDRFSAERPEGSISTLTIQRTEQRDSAMYRCASSSNPGQGTYNEQFFGPGTRLTVL.

There are a few counts of this clonotype. The CDR3 DNA follows: TGTGCCAGCGGACAGGAGTCAAGAGTAGCGGGGACAGAGACCCAGTACTTC. Protein: CASGQESRVAGTETQYF. The chain is built from TRBV28 and TRBJ2-5, with D perhaps TRBD2 (8 bases). Trimming took 8 bases from V and 4 from J, leaving 26 bases between them. The V gene's germline CDR1 is MDHEN and CDR2 SYDVKM. The CDR3 is 17 amino acids.

This clonotype was seen at least ten times. The V call is TRBV4-1, the J call TRBJ2-1; perhaps TRBD2 as D (7 bases). CDR1 is MGHRA and CDR2 is YSYEKL in the germline V gene. Trimming removed 2 bases from V and 16 bases from J, with 21 bases in between. The CDR3 length is 14 residues. The DNA for the CDR3 is TGCGCCAGCAGCCAATGGGGGGGGGGCCCAAGGTTTTTCTTC. Translated: CASSQWGGGPRFFF.

The rearrangement links TRBV28 to TRBJ2-7; 9 nucleotides agree with TRBD2. Losses at the gene ends were 5 bases for V and 0 bases for J; bases not matched to a gene: 5. There are 15 residues in the CDR3. Germline-derived CDR1 and CDR2 are MDHEN and SYDVKM. In DNA form, the CDR3 reads TGTGCCAGCAGTCCTATTAGCGGGAGCTCCTACGAGCAGTACTTC. It encodes CASSPISGSSYEQYF.

The V call is TRBV4-2, the J call TRBJ1-2, with D maybe TRBD1 (5 bases). Trimming shortened V by 4 bases and J by 5 bases, and 11 bases separated the two germline ends. In germline, CDR1 is LGHNA, CDR2 YNFKEQ. There are 13 residues in the CDR3. The CDR3 region is CASSRWGWYGYTF. The CDR3 nucleotides read TGTGCCAGCAGCCGATGGGGGTGGTATGGCTACACCTTC.

Only a few counts were recorded for this clonotype. V is TRBV9 and J is TRBJ2-1; D unclear. Germline V lookup: CDR1 SGDLS, CDR2 YYNGEE. Trimming removed 3 bases from V and 6 bases from J, with 7 bases in between. This CDR3 has 12 residues. CDR3 bases: TGTGCCAGCAGCGCCGACTCCAATGAGCAGTTCTTC. It encodes CASSADSNEQFF.

This clonotype has more than one count but fewer than ten. The chain links TRBV25-1 to TRBJ2-3, with D possibly TRBD2 on 6 matching bases. This CDR3 spans 15 amino acids. Trimming removed 4 bases from V and 9 bases from J, with 20 bases in between. Germline V CDR1 and CDR2: MGHDK, SYGVNS. In DNA, the CDR3 is TGTGCCAGCAGTGGGGACTTACGCCCGCCGTGGACGCAGTATTTT. Amino acids: CASSGDLRPPWTQYF.

The CDR3 sequence is CASAPYGTSSPTDTQYF. The DNA for the CDR3 is TGTGCCAGCGCTCCCTACGGGACTAGCAGTCCCACAGATACGCAGTATTTT. The chain uses TRBV5-6 and TRBJ2-3; TRBD2 agrees at 9 bases. The CDR3 spans 17 residues. Trimming at V came to 7 bases and at J to 2 bases, leaving 14 bases not matched to a gene. Germline CDR1 SGHDT, CDR2 YYEEEE.

There are a few counts of this clonotype. The chain links TRBV5-1 to TRBJ2-3; 7 nucleotides match TRBD2. The CDR3 extends over 15 amino acids. V was pared by 3 bases and J by 0 bases, with 4 bases of the junction left unmatched. CDR1 is SGHRS and CDR2 is YFSETQ in the germline V gene. In DNA form, the CDR3 reads TGCGCCAGCAGCTCCGGACTAGTGAGCACAGATACGCAGTATTTT. Translation: CASSSGLVSTDTQYF.

In its sample, this clonotype was seen many times. This sequence joins TRBV4-3 and TRBJ2-1, with D perhaps matching TRBD2 (5 bases). The V and J ends lost 0 bases and 1 base respectively, with 7 bases between them. The CDR3 is 15 residues long. CDR1 LGHNA and CDR2 YSLEER come from the germline V gene. CDR3 loop: CASSQDGVSYNEQFF. CDR3 nucleotides: TGCGCCAGCAGCCAAGACGGGGTTTCCTACAATGAGCAGTTCTTC.

A few counts support this clonotype. The rearrangement uses TRBV20-1 and TRBJ2-7; 10 nucleotides align to TRBD2. The germline gives CDR1 DFQATT, CDR2 SNEGSKA (reference sequence). The CDR3 has 16 amino acids. V lost 0 bases to trimming and J lost 3 bases; unmatched junction nucleotides: 8. As DNA, the CDR3 is TGCAGTGCTAGAGATAGGGCGGCTAGCGGGGGCTACGAGCAGTACTTC. Translated: CSARDRAASGGYEQYF.

The chain joins TRBV29-1 to TRBJ2-5; TRBD2 might be the D (6 bases). CDR1 is SQVTM, CDR2 ANQGSEA, per germline. The CDR3 extends over 15 amino acids. V dropped 4 bases and J dropped 2 bases, with 17 bases sitting between them. The CDR3 DNA reads as TGCAGCGTTGCCTTCGAGGGACTGAAACAAGAGACCCAGTACTTC. Its translation is CSVAFEGLKQETQYF.

This clonotype was observed a handful of times. The J gene is TRBJ2-1, the V gene TRBV3-1; TRBD1 aligns across 10 bases. Germline V gives CDR1 LGHDT, CDR2 YNNKEL (reference sequence). The CDR3 covers 15 residues. V trimming: 4 bases; J trimming: 8 bases; junction bases outside the gene matches: 8. CDR3 protein: CASSLRQGAWDEQFF. In nucleotides, the CDR3 is TGTGCCAGCAGCCTTCGACAGGGGGCTTGGGATGAGCAGTTCTTC.

This clonotype was counted between two and nine times. V is TRBV5-4 and J is TRBJ1-2; tentatively, D is TRBD1 (5 bases). The CDR3 covers 16 residues. Trimming took off 7 bases at V and 3 bases at J, with 22 bases between the two ends. From germline, CDR1 is SGHNT and CDR2 YYREEE (reference sequence). The CDR3 DNA follows: TGTGCCAGCCAGGGTCGAGGACCGGGGCCGGACTATGGCTACACCTTC. This codes for CASQGRGPGPDYGYTF. Drawing the rest from reference TRBV5-4 and TRBJ1-2, the complete variable domain is ETGVTQSPTHLIKTRGQQVTLRCSSQSGHNTVSWYQQALGQGPQFIFQYYREEENGRGNFPPRFSGLQFPNYSSELNVNALELDDSALYLCASQGRGPGPDYGYTFGSGTRLTVV.

This chain joins TRBV7-8 and TRBJ1-4; D gene ambiguous. With 3 bases removed from V and 12 bases from J, the gap between germline ends came to 11 bases. Germline V lookup: CDR1 SGHVS, CDR2 FQNEAQ. The CDR3 covers 12 residues. The CDR3 here is CASSFGKEELFF. The CDR3 DNA reads TGTGCCAGCAGCTTCGGAAAGGAAGAACTGTTTTTT.